This TCR beta chain was sequenced in a study of cytomegalovirus exposure and HLA in healthy donors. General study results and limits: Across HLA loci, a later analysis found differing TCR association rates, with DRB1 most and HLA-C fewest. Among donors in an Asian-associated ancestry cluster, a later analysis reportedly found fewer N-insertions than the roughly 610-donor mean.

The CDR3 runs 15 residues. In germline, CDR1 is SGHTA, CDR2 FQGNSA. Deletions cut 4 bases from V and 0 bases from J, with 11 bases between. As for this clone: Its target is unknown.

The PCR had 60 Vbeta and 13 Jbeta primers. Produced via immunoSEQ multiplex PCR; TCRdb's table is partial and in-frame only. The table lists roughly 100,000 clones, roughly four fifths of them singletons. The specimen sequenced was PBMCs. This clonotype originated in a man aged 50 to 59 in good health and CMV-seronegative. The chain carries TRBV7-2 and TRBJ2-3; weak D call: TRBD2 (6 bases). CDR3 amino acids: CASSSPGDSTDTQYF. DNA for the CDR3: TGTGCCAGCAGCTCCCCGGGAGATAGCACAGATACGCAGTATTTT.